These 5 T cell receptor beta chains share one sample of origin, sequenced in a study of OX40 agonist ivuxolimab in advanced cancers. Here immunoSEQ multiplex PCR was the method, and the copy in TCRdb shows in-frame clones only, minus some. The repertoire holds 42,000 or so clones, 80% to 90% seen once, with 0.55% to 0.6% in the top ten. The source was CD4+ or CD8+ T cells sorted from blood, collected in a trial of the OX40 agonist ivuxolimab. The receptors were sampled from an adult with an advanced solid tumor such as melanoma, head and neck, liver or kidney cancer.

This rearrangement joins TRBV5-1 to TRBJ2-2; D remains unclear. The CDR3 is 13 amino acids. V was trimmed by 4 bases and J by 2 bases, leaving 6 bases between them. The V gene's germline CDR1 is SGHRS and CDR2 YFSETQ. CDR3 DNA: TGCGCCAGCAGCCCGGAAAACACCGGGGAGCTGTTTTTT. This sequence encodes CASSPENTGELFF.

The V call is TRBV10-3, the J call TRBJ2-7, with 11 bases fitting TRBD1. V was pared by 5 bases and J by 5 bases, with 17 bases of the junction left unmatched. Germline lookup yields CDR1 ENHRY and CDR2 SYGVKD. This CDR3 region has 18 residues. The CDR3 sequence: CAISTHFLTGQGVHEQYF. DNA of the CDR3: TGTGCCATCAGTACTCACTTTCTTACGGGACAGGGGGTCCACGAGCAGTACTTC.

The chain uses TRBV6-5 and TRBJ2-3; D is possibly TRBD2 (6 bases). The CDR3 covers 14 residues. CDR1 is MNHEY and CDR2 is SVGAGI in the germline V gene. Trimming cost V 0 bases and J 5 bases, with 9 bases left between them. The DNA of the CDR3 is TGTGCCAGCAGTTACTCGCGGGGAGAAGATACGCAGTATTTT. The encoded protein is CASSYSRGEDTQYF.

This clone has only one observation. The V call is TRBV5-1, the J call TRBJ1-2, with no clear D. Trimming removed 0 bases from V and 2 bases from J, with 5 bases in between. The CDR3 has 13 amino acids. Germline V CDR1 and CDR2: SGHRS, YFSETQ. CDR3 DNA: TGCGCCAGCAGCTTGGTTCTCAACTATGGCTACACCTTC. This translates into CASSLVLNYGYTF.

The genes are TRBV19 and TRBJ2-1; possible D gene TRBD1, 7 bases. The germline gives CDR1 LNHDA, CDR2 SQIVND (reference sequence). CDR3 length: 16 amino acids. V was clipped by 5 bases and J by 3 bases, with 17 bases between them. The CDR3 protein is CASSSAGGSIYNEQFF. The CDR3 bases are TGTGCCAGTAGTTCGGCAGGGGGGTCCATCTACAATGAGCAGTTCTTC.